The T cell receptor (beta chain) under discussion was sequenced for a study of T-cell reconstitution after alpha-beta-depleted transplantation in children. The CDR3 runs 15 residues. The TCRbeta library incorporated unique molecular identifiers. TCRdb redid the calling of the PCR reads with MiXCR, one entry per CDR3 protein. The sample records a few hundred thousand distinct CDR3 sequences, approximately 10% being singletons. This receptor was taken from a human donor who donated a stem cell graft to a child with acute lymphoblastic leukemia. This chain links TRBV21-1 with TRBJ2-5; no check of the table's D call, TRBD1, against the DNA was made. TRBV21-1 is termed a pseudogene. The material sequenced was PBMCs from the stem cell graft donor, taken from the stem cell graft. The CDR3 DNA follows: TGTGCCAGCAGCACCCGGCGGCTGCTCCAAGAGACCCAGTACTTC. This gives the protein CASSTRRLLQETQYF.